These 13 T cell receptor beta chains originate from one sample sequenced in a study of blood T cell repertoires in COVID-19. Clones were sequenced by immunoSEQ multiplex PCR, and TCRdb holds only the in-frame ones, with some missing. The sample comprises around 400,000 clones, around 90% of which are singletons, and over 1% rests with the top ten. Specimen: peripheral blood. Receptor source: a man aged 35 to 55 with acute or convalescent COVID-19.

The rearrangement uses TRBV4-2 and TRBJ1-4; 11 nucleotides match TRBD1. V shed 1 base and J 8 bases; nucleotides not matched to a gene: 9. The germline V gene encodes CDR1 LGHNA and CDR2 YNFKEQ. This CDR3 comprises 17 residues. The CDR3 region is CASSQGDRGWPQEKLFF. CDR3 nucleotide sequence: TGTGCCAGCAGCCAAGGGGACAGGGGGTGGCCCCAGGAAAAACTGTTTTTT.

The V call is TRBV11-2, the J call TRBJ2-7, with D maybe TRBD1 (5 bases). V lost 1 base and J 2 bases, leaving 21 bases between the germline ends. Germline V gene data show CDR1 as SGHAT and CDR2 as FQNNGV. This CDR3 spans 18 amino acids. CDR3 sequence reads: CASSLVVFGAGRAYEQYF. CDR3 nucleotides: TGTGCCAGCAGCTTAGTGGTTTTTGGGGCAGGCCGGGCCTACGAGCAGTACTTC.

The rearrangement links TRBV19 to TRBJ2-3; D is ambiguous. Germline CDR1 and CDR2: LNHDA and SQIVND (reference sequence). CDR3 size: 14 residues. The V end was cut by 3 bases, the J end by 4 bases, with 11 bases between. CDR3 sequence reads: CASSMFPGPDTQYF. The CDR3 nucleotides read TGTGCCAGTAGTATGTTTCCGGGTCCAGATACGCAGTATTTT.

The chain employs TRBV6-5 and TRBJ1-1; D gene ambiguous. V dropped 7 bases and J dropped 0 bases, with 9 bases sitting between them. This CDR3 has 13 amino acids. The germline CDR1 and CDR2 sequences are MNHEY and SVGAGI. The CDR3 DNA follows: TGTGCCAGCACATCCACTATGAACACTGAAGCTTTCTTT. Amino acids: CASTSTMNTEAFF.

This clone was seen a handful of times. This chain connects TRBV19 to TRBJ2-3, with 7 bases that match TRBD1. This CDR3 comprises 15 residues. In germline, CDR1 is LNHDA, CDR2 SQIVND (reference sequence). V shed 4 bases, J shed 2 bases, and the junction held 6 bases outside the gene matches. The CDR3 DNA reads TGTGCCAGTAGTACGGGACAGTCCTTCACAGATACGCAGTATTTT. Amino acid sequence: CASSTGQSFTDTQYF.

The chain couples TRBV7-2 to TRBJ1-5; D unclear. The germline V and J ends were trimmed by 2 bases and 1 base, with 9 bases remaining between them. The germline gives CDR1 SGHTA, CDR2 FQGNSA. CDR3 size: 15 residues. CDR3 sequence reads: CASSLNGLSNQPQHF. Written as DNA, the CDR3 is TGTGCCAGCAGCTTAAACGGGTTGAGCAATCAGCCCCAGCATTTT.

This clone was recorded once. CDR3 in DNA: TGTGCCAGCCTCGACGGAAGACAGGGGGGGTACGAGCAGTACTTC. Protein sequence: CASLDGRQGGYEQYF. This chain uses TRBV28 with TRBJ2-7, with 9 bases that match TRBD1. Germline V CDR1 and CDR2: MDHEN, SYDVKM. The CDR3 is made up of 15 amino acids. Losses at the gene ends were 8 bases for V and 4 bases for J; bases not matched to a gene: 12.

This chain links TRBV12-3 or TRBV12-4 with TRBJ1-5; 9 nucleotides align to TRBD1. V lost 8 bases and J lost 8; bases outside the gene matches: 7. This CDR3 comprises 13 residues. This CDR3 is CASSDRGFEPQHF. The CDR3 bases are TGTGCCAGCTCGGACAGGGGATTTGAGCCCCAGCATTTT.

This clone showed up just a few times. V usage is TRBV11-2 and J usage is TRBJ2-5; 10 bases line up with TRBD2. This CDR3 comprises 18 residues. CDR1 and CDR2 (germline): SGHAT, FQNNGV. After removal of 0 bases from V and 2 bases from J, the junction contained 9 bases not matched to a gene. In DNA form, the CDR3 reads TGTGCCAGCAGCTTAGAAACCCAACTAGCGGGAAGACAAGAGACCCAGTACTTC. Protein: CASSLETQLAGRQETQYF.

This chain uses TRBV4-1 with TRBJ2-1, with D tentatively TRBD2 (5 bases). V lost 0 bases, J lost 7 bases, and 10 bases lay in between. In germline, CDR1 is MGHRA, CDR2 YSYEKL. The CDR3 covers 14 residues. The CDR3 sequence is CASSQENRENEQFF. The CDR3 DNA follows: TGCGCCAGCAGCCAAGAAAATCGGGAAAATGAGCAGTTCTTC.

The chain carries TRBV5-5 and TRBJ2-1; no firm D call. Per the germline V gene, CDR1 is SGHKS and CDR2 is YYEKEE (reference sequence). This CDR3 is built from 15 residues. V gave up 1 base and J gave up 4 bases, with 12 bases separating them. The CDR3 protein is CASSLLLASYNEQFF. The CDR3 DNA sequence: TGTGCCAGCAGCTTGCTGTTGGCTTCTTACAATGAGCAGTTCTTC.

The chain carries TRBV29-1 and TRBJ1-3, with D maybe TRBD1 (5 bases). From germline, CDR1 is SQVTM and CDR2 ANQGSEA. V was cut by 6 bases and J by 4 bases, with 13 bases left in between. The CDR3 is 13 residues long. Here the CDR3 DNA reads TGCAGCGTAGCAGGGAACCAGGGAAACACCATATATTTT. It specifies CSVAGNQGNTIYF.

The V call is TRBV28, the J call TRBJ2-5, with 12 nucleotides matching TRBD2. Germline-derived CDR1 and CDR2 are MDHEN and SYDVKM. The ends lost 2 bases at V and 4 bases at J; junction bases unmatched: 5. This CDR3 spans 16 amino acids. The CDR3 DNA reads as TGTGCCAGCAGTTTACTAGCTAGCGGGAGGGCAGAGACCCAGTACTTC. Amino acids: CASSLLASGRAETQYF.